This TCR beta chain comes out of a study of shared clonotypes between healthy human individuals. Trimming left V 2 bases short and J 0 bases short, with 7 bases between. There are 15 residues in the CDR3. Per germline, CDR1 KGHSH and CDR2 LQKENI. Profiled with immunoSEQ multiplex PCR; TCRdb holds only in-frame clones, not every one. The sample holds 1.4 million or so clones, approximately 98.5% seen once. The receptor was derived from a man aged 30 to 45 in good health. V usage is TRBV18 and J usage is TRBJ2-2, with TRBD2 as a possible D gene (5 bases). The specimen sequenced was naive CD4+ T cells sorted from blood. The subset was: CD45RA+ positively selected. The CDR3 reads CASSPERANTGELFF. The CDR3 DNA reads TGTGCCAGCTCACCAGAGAGGGCGAACACCGGGGAGCTGTTTTTT. Filled out from reference TRBV18 and TRBJ2-2, the complete variable domain reads NAGVMQNPRHLVRRRGQEARLRCSPMKGHSHVYWYRQLPEEGLKFMVYLQKENIIDESGMPKERFSAEFPKEGPSILRIQQVVRGDSAAYFCASSPERANTGELFFGEGSRLTVL.